A selection of T cell receptor beta chains follows, all from one sample in a study of T cell responses to AZD1222 COVID-19 vaccine. Sequenced by immunoSEQ multiplex PCR; TCRdb stores in-frame clones only, minus some. Among 55,000 to 70,000 clones listed, more than 70% were seen once. Here the sequenced sample was peripheral blood, taken on day 0 of AZD1222 vaccination. The receptors derive from an adult in good health. CDR3s include the opening cysteine and the closing phenylalanine or tryptophan. A D gene is named only where the DNA matches it firmly. Size is omitted from some rows. Given values are once, few, many or a class for expanded clones.

-	TRBV6-4	few	TRBJ1-1	CASSAAPGNTEAFF	TGTGCCAGCAGTGCTGCCCCGGGGAACACTGAAGCTTTCTTT
-	TRBV6-5	-	TRBJ2-7	CASSYGRGAGVYEQYF	TGTGCCAGCAGTTACGGGAGAGGGGCAGGCGTCTACGAGCAGTACTTC
-	TRBV27	-	TRBJ2-4	CASSETPPLSLIQYF	TGTGCCAGCAGTGAGACGCCGCCGCTAAGTCTCATTCAGTACTTC
TRBD2	TRBV19	-	TRBJ2-3	CASSIDRSGGAADTQYF	TGTGCCAGTAGTATAGATCGGAGCGGGGGGGCTGCAGATACGCAGTATTTT
TRBD2	TRBV4-3	few	TRBJ2-1	CASSQGDRERESSYNEQFF	TGCGCCAGCAGCCAAGGTGATCGGGAGCGGGAAAGCTCCTACAATGAGCAGTTCTTC
TRBD1	TRBV7-6	few	TRBJ2-7	CASSLASGQRTYSYEQYF	TGTGCCAGCAGCTTAGCCTCGGGACAGCGAACGTACTCCTACGAGCAGTACTTC
-	TRBV10-3	-	TRBJ2-7	CAISRGLGYEQYF	TGTGCCATCTCCAGGGGATTGGGCTACGAGCAGTACTTC
-	TRBV9	-	TRBJ1-1	CASSVGAEAFF	TGTGCCAGCAGCGTCGGAGCTGAAGCTTTCTTT
-	TRBV7-8	-	TRBJ2-7	CASSLPGSPYEQYF	TGTGCCAGCAGCCTGCCAGGGTCCCCCTACGAGCAGTACTTC
-	TRBV19	-	TRBJ1-6	CATRGSFSYNSPLHF	TGTGCCACCCGGGGGAGTTTCTCCTATAATTCACCCCTCCACTTT
-	TRBV30	-	TRBJ2-1	CAWRASIYNEQFF	TGTGCCTGGAGGGCCTCTATCTACAATGAGCAGTTCTTC
-	TRBV6-1	-	TRBJ1-2	CASSETPDGYNYGYTF	TGTGCCAGCAGTGAAACCCCTGACGGTTATAACTATGGCTACACCTTC
-	TRBV6-1	-	TRBJ1-3	CASSESVGSGNTIYF	TGTGCCAGCAGTGAATCCGTAGGGTCTGGAAACACCATATATTTT
-	TRBV28	-	TRBJ1-5	CASRTGAVGGNQPQHF	TGTGCCAGCAGGACCGGGGCAGTGGGTGGCAATCAGCCCCAGCATTTT
-	TRBV6-5	once	TRBJ1-5	CASSTAISNQPQHF	TGTGCCAGCAGTACAGCGATTAGCAATCAGCCCCAGCATTTT
-	TRBV7-8	-	TRBJ2-7	CASSQVGYEQYF	TGTGCCAGCAGCCAGGTGGGTTACGAGCAGTACTTC
-	TRBV10-3	-	TRBJ2-7	CAISESLGYEQYF	TGTGCCATCAGTGAGTCGCTGGGCTACGAGCAGTACTTC
-	TRBV2	-	TRBJ1-3	CASSESTLRGGNTIYF	TGTGCCAGCAGTGAATCCACCCTTCGTGGTGGAAACACCATATATTTT
-	TRBV28	-	TRBJ2-1	CASTKSLGNNEQFF	TGTGCCAGCACAAAGTCCCTCGGTAACAATGAGCAGTTCTTC
-	TRBV19	-	TRBJ1-5	CASQGGSQGPQHF	TGTGCCAGCCAAGGGGGAAGTCAAGGGCCCCAGCATTTT
-	TRBV3-1/TRBV3-2	-	TRBJ1-2	CASSQAQGYTF	TGTGCCAGCAGCCAGGCGCAGGGCTACACCTTC